This TCR beta chain was captured in a study of OX40 agonist ivuxolimab in advanced cancers. Study-wide background: Given to patients was ivuxolimab, an agonistic anti-OX40 (CD134) antibody. Intravenous ivuxolimab was administered to patients every 2 weeks at 0.01 to 10 mg/kg. About 44% of patients had received prior checkpoint inhibitor therapy. Whole-study findings and limits: More expanded clones were found, on average, in CD8+ than in CD4+ T cells.

The germline gives CDR1 MNHEY, CDR2 SVGAGI. The CDR3 totals 16 residues. Trimming removed 3 bases at V and 1 base at J, with 12 bases between. A word on this clone: What it binds is not known.

Clones were read by immunoSEQ multiplex PCR, and TCRdb kept only the in-frame ones, dropping some. The sample lists tens of thousands of clones; 85% to 95% were seen once. Sequenced here: CD4+ or CD8+ T cells sorted from blood, sampled in a trial of the OX40 agonist ivuxolimab. This receptor was taken from an adult with an advanced solid tumor such as melanoma, head and neck, liver or kidney cancer. The chain uses TRBV6-5 and TRBJ2-2; a weak D match, TRBD1 (6 bases). CDR3 protein: CASSYLPGQNTGELFF. The CDR3 DNA sequence: TGTGCCAGCAGTTATCTGCCGGGACAGAACACCGGGGAGCTGTTTTTT.